One and the same sample provided the 28 T cell receptor beta chains below, sequenced in a study of cytomegalovirus exposure and HLA in healthy donors. PCR was performed using 60 Vbeta and 13 Jbeta primers. The table came from immunoSEQ multiplex PCR; TCRdb's copy has only in-frame clones and leaves some out. The sample shows around 170,000 clones, about three quarters of them seen only once. Specimen: PBMCs. These receptors were collected from a woman aged 40 to 50 in good health and CMV-seropositive.

The chain employs TRBV4-1 and TRBJ2-3; possible D gene TRBD2, 5 bases. Trimming stripped 1 base from V and 1 base from J, with 9 bases between. The CDR3 contains 15 residues. Germline CDR1 reads MGHRA; CDR2 reads YSYEKL. Here the CDR3 reads CASSQGTRGTDTQYF. CDR3 DNA: TGCGCCAGCAGCCAAGGCACTAGGGGCACAGATACGCAGTATTTT.

This chain joins TRBV5-1 and TRBJ2-3; 16 bases fit TRBD2. From germline, CDR1 is SGHRS and CDR2 YFSETQ. CDR3 length: 17 amino acids. Losses at the gene ends were 1 base for V and 8 bases for J; bases not matched to a gene: 7. CDR3 nucleotide sequence: TGCGCCAGCAGCTTGACCGGGACTAGCGGGGGGGCGGTTACGCAGTATTTT. Translation gives CASSLTGTSGGAVTQYF.

The rearrangement uses TRBV11-2 and TRBJ2-5; TRBD2 is a possible D gene (6 bases). V was cut by 1 base and J by 1 base, with 10 bases left in between. Per the germline V gene, CDR1 is SGHAT and CDR2 is FQNNGV. The CDR3 extends over 15 amino acids. CDR3 nucleotides: TGTGCCAGCAGCTTAGGGCACGGGGGCCAAGAGACCCAGTACTTC. This gives the protein CASSLGHGGQETQYF.

This chain connects TRBV5-6 to TRBJ2-7; no clear D. Germline V gene sequence: CDR1 SGHDT, CDR2 YYEEEE. This CDR3 is built from 12 residues. Trimming took off 3 bases at V and 2 bases at J, with 6 bases between the two ends. The CDR3 nucleotides are TGTGCCAGCAGCTCGTTTACCTACGAGCAGTACTTC. Translating it yields CASSSFTYEQYF.

The chain has TRBV18 and TRBJ2-7, with D possibly TRBD2 on 5 matching bases. The CDR3 covers 14 residues. With 0 bases removed from V and 3 bases from J, the gap between germline ends came to 9 bases. From germline, CDR1 is KGHSH and CDR2 LQKENI. As DNA, the CDR3 is TGTGCCAGCTCACCACCCGCTAGCCTCTACGAGCAGTACTTC. The encoded protein is CASSPPASLYEQYF.

This rearrangement joins TRBV7-4 to TRBJ2-1, with 9 bases matching TRBD2. In germline, CDR1 is SGHVT, CDR2 SQSDAQ. The CDR3 extends over 17 amino acids. After removal of 0 bases from V and 10 bases from J, the junction contained 13 bases not matched to a gene. CDR3 residues: CASSLACIAGDPVEQFF. The CDR3 DNA sequence: TGTGCCAGCAGCTTAGCATGTATAGCGGGGGATCCGGTAGAGCAGTTCTTC.

J is TRBJ1-4 and V is TRBV6-4; weak D call: TRBD1 (6 bases). The CDR3 extends over 13 amino acids. V was shortened by 3 bases and J by 11 bases, with 13 bases between the two germline ends. The germline gives CDR1 MRHNA, CDR2 SNTAGT. CDR3 loop: CASSEVIGGKLFF. As DNA, the CDR3 is TGTGCCAGCAGTGAAGTAATTGGGGGCAAACTGTTTTTT.

J is TRBJ2-7 and V is TRBV29-1, with 11 nucleotides matching TRBD2. The germline V gene encodes CDR1 SQVTM and CDR2 ANQGSEA. This CDR3 region has 15 residues. V shed 0 bases, J shed 4 bases, and the junction held 5 bases outside the gene matches. The CDR3: CSVEELTSGVYEQYF. The CDR3 nucleotides read TGCAGCGTTGAAGAGCTGACTAGCGGGGTATACGAGCAGTACTTC.

This chain links TRBV29-1 with TRBJ1-2, with TRBD1 matching 7 bases. This CDR3 is built from 13 residues. Germline assignment: CDR1 SQVTM and CDR2 ANQGSEA. With V trimmed by 5 bases and J by 3 bases, 6 bases remained unmatched. CDR3 sequence: CSVTQGWDYGYTF. The CDR3 nucleotides are TGCAGCGTTACACAGGGGTGGGACTATGGCTACACCTTC.

The chain links TRBV28 to TRBJ1-4; D may be TRBD1 (5 bases). The V gene lost 6 bases and the J gene lost 5 bases, with 13 bases spanning the gap. The germline CDR1 and CDR2 sequences are MDHEN and SYDVKM. This CDR3 contains 14 residues. The CDR3 region has the DNA TGTGCCAGCAGACCGGCCGGGGGGAATGAAAAACTGTTTTTT. It encodes CASRPAGGNEKLFF. Drawing the rest from reference TRBV28 and TRBJ1-4, the complete variable domain is DVKVTQSSRYLVKRTGEKVFLECVQDMDHENMFWYRQDPGLGLRLIYFSYDVKMKEKGDIPEGYSVSREKKERFSLILESASTNQTSMYLCASRPAGGNEKLFFGSGTQLSVL.

The chain is built from TRBV4-1 and TRBJ2-3, with D possibly TRBD2 on 5 matching bases. The CDR3 runs to 15 residues. Germline V gene lookup returns CDR1 MGHRA and CDR2 YSYEKL. V was shortened by 1 base and J by 4 bases, with 12 bases between the two germline ends. The CDR3 reads CASSQAPSRADTQYF. CDR3 nucleotides: TGCGCCAGCAGCCAAGCCCCTAGCCGAGCAGATACGCAGTATTTT.

The genes are TRBV27 and TRBJ1-1; tentatively, D is TRBD1 (5 bases). Germline V gene data show CDR1 as MNHEY and CDR2 as SMNVEV (reference sequence). V lost 2 bases to trimming and J lost 0 bases, with 10 bases between them. CDR3 length equals 15 residues. The CDR3 DNA is TGTGCCAGCAGTTTAGCTAGGGGTTTGAACACTGAAGCTTTCTTT. Translating it yields CASSLARGLNTEAFF.

This chain uses TRBV7-8 with TRBJ1-1; the match to TRBD1 covers 9 bases. V gave up 4 bases and J gave up 0 bases; unmatched junction bases: 9. The length of the CDR3 is 17 residues. CDR1 and CDR2 (germline): SGHVS, FQNEAQ. In DNA form, the CDR3 reads TGTGCCAGCAGCTCACGGACAGGGGCTCTCATGAACACTGAAGCTTTCTTT. Protein product: CASSSRTGALMNTEAFF.

The CDR3 nucleotides are TGTGCCAGCAGCTTGGTTTCTATCGGGGAGCAGTTCTTC. This codes for CASSLVSIGEQFF. This sequence joins TRBV7-2 and TRBJ2-1; D remains ambiguous. V gave up 3 bases and J gave up 10 bases, with 13 bases separating them. CDR3 length equals 13 residues. Germline values: CDR1 SGHTA, CDR2 FQGNSA.

The CDR3 is CATSRELADNSPLHF. CDR3 nucleotide sequence: TGTGCCACCAGCAGAGAGCTAGCGGATAATTCACCCCTCCACTTT. V is TRBV15 and J is TRBJ1-6; D not resolved. The CDR3 covers 15 residues. CDR1 is LNHNV, CDR2 YYDKDF, per germline (reference sequence). V was shortened by 0 bases and J by 5 bases, with 8 bases between the two germline ends.

The CDR3 bases are TGCGCCAGCAGCCAAGATGAGAGGGCACAGGGCTCGGGCTACACCTTC. It encodes CASSQDERAQGSGYTF. The J gene is TRBJ1-2, the V gene TRBV4-3, with D tentatively TRBD1 (6 bases). Trimming took 0 bases from V and 8 from J, leaving 19 bases between them. This CDR3 comprises 16 residues. The germline V gene encodes CDR1 LGHNA and CDR2 YSLEER.

The V call is TRBV19, the J call TRBJ2-5; 11 bases map to TRBD2. V gave up 4 bases and J gave up 9 bases; unmatched junction bases: 4. CDR1 is LNHDA and CDR2 is SQIVND in the germline V gene (reference sequence). CDR3 length equals 13 residues. The CDR3 loop is CASSTLTSGAQYF. DNA for the CDR3: TGTGCCAGTAGTACTTTGACTAGCGGGGCCCAGTACTTC.

The chain is built from TRBV9 and TRBJ1-6; D gene ambiguous. The CDR3 runs to 14 residues. Germline-derived CDR1 and CDR2 are SGDLS and YYNGEE. Trimming stripped 2 bases from V and 5 bases from J, with 8 bases between. This CDR3 is CASSVRSDNSPLHF. The DNA for the CDR3 is TGTGCCAGCAGCGTGAGATCCGATAATTCACCCCTCCACTTT.

This clone came up once. The V call is TRBV5-1, the J call TRBJ2-5; D might be TRBD1 (6 bases). The germline V gene has CDR1 SGHRS and CDR2 YFSETQ. The CDR3 extends over 13 amino acids. The V and J ends lost 4 bases and 3 bases respectively, with 10 bases between them. CDR3 coding DNA: TGCGCCAGCAGCAGGGACACCAAAGAGACCCAGTACTTC. As protein: CASSRDTKETQYF.

This clone turned up a few times. V is TRBV6-5 and J is TRBJ1-6, with 10 bases that match TRBD1. The germline gives CDR1 MNHEY, CDR2 SVGAGI. The CDR3 is made up of 14 amino acids. The J segment lost 13 bases and the V segment lost 6 bases, leaving 9 bases of the junction unmatched. CDR3 loop: CASSRDRGGGPLHF. Written as DNA, the CDR3 is TGTGCCAGCAGCCGGGACAGGGGAGGAGGGCCCCTCCACTTT.

The CDR3 here is CAISTSGGAEQFF. DNA of the CDR3: TGTGCCATCTCGACTAGCGGGGGGGCGGAACAGTTCTTC. This sequence joins TRBV19 and TRBJ2-1; 14 positions match TRBD2. V trimming: 10 bases; J trimming: 13 bases; junction bases outside the gene matches: 9. From germline, CDR1 is LNHDA and CDR2 SQIVND (reference sequence). The CDR3 has 13 residues. The variable domain in full, with the rest retrieved from reference TRBV19 and TRBJ2-1, is DGGITQSPKYLFRKEGQNVTLSCEQNLNHDAMYWYRQDPGQGLRLIYYSQIVNDFQKGDIAEGYSVSREKKESFPLTVTSAQKNPTAFYLCAISTSGGAEQFFGPGTRLTVL.

The rearrangement joins TRBV7-6 to TRBJ2-2; maybe TRBD1 (6 bases). The V and J ends lost 5 bases and 1 base respectively, with 8 bases between them. Germline V gene data show CDR1 as SGHVS and CDR2 as FNYEAQ. This CDR3 is built from 14 residues. CDR3 amino acids: CASSRGQNTGELFF. The CDR3 DNA reads TGTGCCAGCAGCCGGGGACAGAACACCGGGGAGCTGTTTTTT.

This chain joins TRBV28 and TRBJ1-1; D ambiguous. The CDR3 runs 16 residues. Germline V lookup: CDR1 MDHEN, CDR2 SYDVKM. V lost 4 bases, J lost 0 bases, and 15 bases lay in between. The CDR3 nucleotides read TGTGCCAGCAGTTCCAGGTCCGGTCCGGTGAACACTGAAGCTTTCTTT. It is translated as CASSSRSGPVNTEAFF.

In its sample, this clone was seen once. This chain links TRBV7-2 with TRBJ1-2; maybe TRBD1 (5 bases). Trimming pared 3 bases from V and 3 bases from J, leaving 11 bases between. This CDR3 is 14 amino acids long. Germline CDR1 reads SGHTA; CDR2 reads FQGNSA. The CDR3 bases are TGTGCCAGCAGCTTGACAGTTACCGACTATGGCTACACCTTC. Amino acid sequence: CASSLTVTDYGYTF.

V and J are TRBV9 and TRBJ1-4, with D uncertain. Trimming stripped 4 bases from V and 0 bases from J, with 19 bases between. Germline assignment: CDR1 SGDLS and CDR2 YYNGEE. CDR3 size: 18 residues. The CDR3 region has the DNA TGTGCCAGCAGCCCAAGTCATGGCTTTTCTGCAACTAATGAAAAACTGTTTTTT. Its protein product is CASSPSHGFSATNEKLFF.

The V and J genes are TRBV4-2 and TRBJ2-1, with 7 nucleotides matching TRBD1. The V gene's germline CDR1 is LGHNA and CDR2 YNFKEQ. The junction had 12 bases not matched to a gene; V was cut back by 3 bases and J by 10 bases. The CDR3 is 15 amino acids. The DNA of the CDR3 is TGTGCCAGCAGCCAGGCCGGGACAGCCCCTGGAGAGCAGTTCTTC. This translates into CASSQAGTAPGEQFF.

V is TRBV11-2 and J is TRBJ2-1; perhaps TRBD1 as D (6 bases). V dropped 5 bases and J dropped 7 bases, with 24 bases sitting between them. Germline CDR1 SGHAT, CDR2 FQNNGV. There are 17 residues in the CDR3. The chain's CDR3 is CASSPADRPEGVNEQFF. In DNA form, the CDR3 reads TGTGCCAGCAGCCCAGCGGACAGACCTGAGGGTGTAAATGAGCAGTTCTTC.

V gene TRBV27 combines with J gene TRBJ1-2, with D possibly TRBD1 on 6 matching bases. Germline CDR1 and CDR2: MNHEY and SMNVEV (reference sequence). The V end lost 1 base, the J end lost 6 bases, and 12 bases lay between the germline ends. This CDR3 has 14 amino acids. The CDR3 loop reads CASSLLGGADGYTF. CDR3 in DNA: TGTGCCAGCAGTTTATTGGGGGGGGCCGATGGCTACACCTTC.